A single sample gave rise to the 11 T cell receptor beta chains below, sequenced in a study of monozygotic twins with inflammatory bowel disease (dated by TCRdb to the late 2010s). The library was generated by 5' RACE. The sample was run on an Illumina HiSeq 2500. The reads, reprocessed by TCRdb, yield one row per CDR3 protein sequence and no DNA. The sample table includes 400,000 to 500,000 distinct CDR3 sequences. Less than 2.5% of the sample is taken by the ten largest. The source material was blood. These receptors all stem from a human donor with ulcerative colitis or Crohn's disease, or a healthy co-twin of an affected twin (not recorded which).

The V call is TRBV11-2, the J call TRBJ2-1; TCRdb reports TRBD2, a call that lacks DNA to check it against. This CDR3 region has 20 residues. CDR1 SGHAT and CDR2 FQNNGV come from the germline V gene. This CDR3 reads CASSFPGAGLRKIGDNEQFF.

The chain employs TRBV15 and TRBJ1-5. The length of the CDR3 is 13 residues. Germline V CDR1 and CDR2: LNHNV, YYDKDF (reference sequence). CDR3 loop: CATSRDQAQPQHF.

V and J are TRBV5-1 and TRBJ2-1; as DNA is missing, the TRBD2 call by TCRdb cannot be tested. Per germline, CDR1 SGHRS and CDR2 YFSETQ. The CDR3 consists of 13 residues. CDR3 in amino acids: CASRETSQNEQFF.

The chain uses TRBV28 and TRBJ2-7; the D gene TCRdb calls, TRBD2, cannot be checked with no DNA. Germline CDR1 MDHEN, CDR2 SYDVKM. This CDR3 has 14 amino acids. Here the CDR3 reads CASSRLLPGHEQYF.

This sequence joins TRBV13 and TRBJ2-7. The CDR3 has 14 residues. Germline V lookup: CDR1 PRHDT, CDR2 FYEKMQ (reference sequence). The CDR3 reads CASSASFVPYEQYF.

The rearrangement uses TRBV7-2 and TRBJ2-3; TCRdb's D call of TRBD2 is untestable without DNA. The germline gives CDR1 SGHTA, CDR2 FQGNSA. This CDR3 contains 17 residues. The CDR3: CASSSKRGGRFTDTQYF.

The rearrangement joins TRBV29-1 to TRBJ2-7; TCRdb names TRBD1, which stays unverified in the absence of DNA. Germline CDR1 and CDR2: SQVTM and ANQGSEA. The CDR3 covers 14 residues. This chain's CDR3 is CSVEFGTKPYEQYF.

The V and J genes are TRBV19 and TRBJ2-7; TCRdb gives TRBD2 as the D gene, but with no DNA this cannot be confirmed. The germline gives CDR1 LNHDA, CDR2 SQIVND (reference sequence). The length of the CDR3 is 13 residues. The CDR3 spells CASSVPGLGEQYF.

J is TRBJ2-3 and V is TRBV5-1; TCRdb selects TRBD2, and the lack of DNA leaves this call unchecked. The CDR3 totals 16 residues. In germline, CDR1 is SGHRS, CDR2 YFSETQ. The CDR3 spells CASSLGNSLPTDTQYF.

This chain joins TRBV20-1 and TRBJ2-5; the D gene TCRdb calls, TRBD1, cannot be checked with no DNA. This CDR3 contains 15 residues. Germline lookup yields CDR1 DFQATT and CDR2 SNEGSKA (reference sequence). CDR3 sequence reads: CSARIRDTFQETQYF.

The chain employs TRBV12-3 or TRBV12-4 and TRBJ2-3; TCRdb's D gene call, TRBD2, goes unchecked for lack of DNA. The CDR3 runs to 17 residues. The CDR3 region is CASSLGSSGRAPDTQYF.